The 10 T cell receptor beta chains below were found in one sample sequenced in a study of T cell clonotyping in hematopoietic cell transplantation. Clones were sequenced by immunoSEQ multiplex PCR, and TCRdb holds only the in-frame ones, with some missing. The table has about 6,900 clones, approximately 97% seen once; the top ten hold roughly 16%. Indicated time point: recipient sample about 28 days before transplant, after cytoreduction. The sample was peripheral blood mononuclear cells, taken before stem cell transplant. Receptors originate from an older man with acute myeloid leukemia. Some clones in this sample may be carry-over from other donors' samples.

J is TRBJ2-2 and V is TRBV6-1, with 12 bases that match TRBD2. J was trimmed by 6 bases and V by 4 bases; bases with no gene match: 6. The germline gives CDR1 MNHNS, CDR2 SASEGT. The CDR3 consists of 16 residues. This CDR3 reads CASSALAGGPAGELFF. CDR3 DNA sequence: TGTGCCAGCAGTGCCCTAGCGGGAGGGCCGGCCGGGGAGCTGTTTTTT.

CDR3 region: CASRSGTPLYEQYF. The CDR3 coding sequence is TGTGCCAGCCGTTCCGGGACACCCCTCTACGAGCAGTACTTC. The V gene is TRBV28, the J gene TRBJ2-7; D is perhaps TRBD1 (6 bases). Germline-derived CDR1 and CDR2 are MDHEN and SYDVKM. The CDR3 length is 14 residues. Trimming stripped 8 bases from V and 3 bases from J, with 17 bases between.

The V call is TRBV6-1, the J call TRBJ1-2; D perhaps matches TRBD1 (5 bases). CDR1 and CDR2 (germline): MNHNS, SASEGT. The V end was cut by 0 bases, the J end by 6 bases, with 11 bases between. The CDR3 extends over 14 amino acids. In DNA, the CDR3 is TGTGCCAGCAGTGAAGCGCGTGGGGCTGATGGCTACACCTTC. This sequence encodes CASSEARGADGYTF.

The chain is built from TRBV10-3 and TRBJ1-2, with no clear D. V lost 2 bases and J lost 6, with 7 bases in between. The CDR3 consists of 12 residues. Germline CDR1 is ENHRY and CDR2 is SYGVKD. The CDR3 sequence: CAISELEDGYTF. DNA of the CDR3: TGTGCCATCAGTGAGCTAGAAGATGGCTACACCTTC.

The chain uses TRBV14 and TRBJ2-7; TRBD1 is a possible D gene (6 bases). Germline assignment: CDR1 SGHDN and CDR2 FVKESK. This CDR3 contains 13 residues. Trimming removed 3 bases from V and 6 bases from J, with 12 bases in between. The CDR3 loop is CASSHGQSVEQYF. CDR3 nucleotides: TGTGCCAGCAGCCATGGACAGTCAGTCGAGCAGTACTTC.

The chain uses TRBV4-1 and TRBJ2-7; TRBD2 agrees at 12 bases. The CDR3 is 18 amino acids. The V gene end was trimmed by 0 bases and the J gene end by 4 bases; junction bases not matched to a gene: 10. Germline CDR1 is MGHRA and CDR2 is YSYEKL. As DNA, the CDR3 is TGCGCCAGCAGCCAAGAAGCTAGCGGGAGGGCCCTTCGGTACGAGCAGTACTTC. It translates to CASSQEASGRALRYEQYF.

The chain uses TRBV5-6 and TRBJ1-5; TRBD1 matches 8 bases. J gave up 6 bases and V 2 bases, and 1 base lay outside the gene matches. CDR1 and CDR2 (germline): SGHDT, YYEEEE. The CDR3 length is 13 residues. The CDR3 loop is CASSFDRGQPQHF. The CDR3 bases are TGTGCCAGCAGCTTTGACAGGGGTCAGCCCCAGCATTTT.

This chain connects TRBV13 to TRBJ2-2; the D gene is possibly TRBD1 (6 bases). CDR1 and CDR2 (germline): PRHDT, FYEKMQ (reference sequence). The CDR3 extends over 17 amino acids. Trimming left V 5 bases short and J 1 base short, with 17 bases between. CDR3: CASSRIDRRWNTGELFF. The CDR3 DNA is TGTGCCAGCAGCAGAATTGACAGGAGATGGAACACCGGGGAGCTGTTTTTT.

The chain is built from TRBV19 and TRBJ1-5; 7 nucleotides line up with TRBD1. The CDR3 length is 13 residues. V lost 9 bases to trimming and J lost 6 bases; unmatched junction nucleotides: 8. Germline CDR1 is LNHDA and CDR2 is SQIVND (reference sequence). The CDR3 nucleotides read TGTGCCAGCAGAGACAGGGAGGGTCAGCCCCAGCATTTT. Its protein is CASRDREGQPQHF.

The J gene is TRBJ2-1, the V gene TRBV5-4; the D call may be TRBD1 or TRBD2 (6 bases each). Germline CDR1 is SGHNT and CDR2 is YYREEE (reference sequence). V lost 7 bases and J lost 7, with 24 bases in between. The CDR3 consists of 16 residues. The chain's CDR3 is CASGGRGTLSINEQFF. The CDR3 bases are TGTGCCAGCGGGGGCCGCGGGACTCTCAGCATAAATGAGCAGTTCTTC.